These T cell receptor beta chains were read from a single sample in a study of OX40 agonist ivuxolimab in advanced cancers. Sequenced by immunoSEQ multiplex PCR; TCRdb stores in-frame clones only, minus some. The profile covers around 15,000 clones, with approximately 86% appearing a single time and around 20% taken by the ten largest. Sequenced here: CD4+ or CD8+ T cells sorted from blood, sampled in a trial of the OX40 agonist ivuxolimab. These receptors all stem from an adult with an advanced solid tumor such as melanoma, head and neck, liver or kidney cancer. CDR3s include the opening cysteine and the closing phenylalanine or tryptophan. A D gene is named only where the DNA matches it firmly. Size tells how often a clone was seen (once, few, many) or the class of an expanded clone, and some rows leave it out.

d_gene: .
j_gene: TRBJ2-5
abundance: .
v_gene: TRBV11-1
CDR3nt: TGTGCCAGCAGCTCGTTGGACGGAAGACAAACGGGGGAGACCCAGTACTTC
CDR3aa: CASSSLDGRQTGETQYF

d_gene: .
j_gene: TRBJ1-1
abundance: .
v_gene: TRBV6-4
CDR3nt: TGTGCCAGCAGTCGACAGGAGAACACTGAAGCTTTCTTT
CDR3aa: CASSRQENTEAFF

d_gene: .
j_gene: TRBJ1-2
abundance: .
v_gene: TRBV10-3
CDR3nt: TGTGCCATCAGTGTGGGCCTCGATACAGCTGGCTACACCTTC
CDR3aa: CAISVGLDTAGYTF

d_gene: .
j_gene: TRBJ2-7
abundance: .
v_gene: TRBV27
CDR3nt: TGTGCCAGCAGCTCCTTATACGAGCAGTACTTC
CDR3aa: CASSSLYEQYF

d_gene: .
j_gene: TRBJ1-1
abundance: .
v_gene: TRBV18
CDR3nt: TGTGCCAGCTCACCAGGGGCGAATCCTGAAGCTTTCTTT
CDR3aa: CASSPGANPEAFF

d_gene: .
j_gene: TRBJ2-1
abundance: .
v_gene: TRBV19
CDR3nt: TGTGCCAGTAATAGAGGGGGCAATGAGCAGTTCTTC
CDR3aa: CASNRGGNEQFF

d_gene: .
j_gene: TRBJ2-3
abundance: once
v_gene: TRBV30
CDR3nt: TGTGCCGGTGCCTTTTCCCAGGGCACAGATACGCAGTATTTT
CDR3aa: CAGAFSQGTDTQYF

d_gene: .
j_gene: TRBJ2-5
abundance: .
v_gene: TRBV30
CDR3nt: TGTGCCTGGAGTGTACCGGTAGCCGAGACCCAGTACTTC
CDR3aa: CAWSVPVAETQYF

d_gene: TRBD2
j_gene: TRBJ2-1
abundance: .
v_gene: TRBV4-2
CDR3nt: TGTGCCAGCAGCCAAGAGACCGGGACTAGCGGGAGTAATGAGCAGTTCTTC
CDR3aa: CASSQETGTSGSNEQFF

d_gene: TRBD1
j_gene: TRBJ2-1
abundance: .
v_gene: TRBV11-2
CDR3nt: TGTGCCAGCAGCGAAAGGACAGGGCTGTTCTTC
CDR3aa: CASSERTGLFF

d_gene: .
j_gene: TRBJ2-3
abundance: .
v_gene: TRBV18
CDR3nt: TGTGCCAGCTCACCCCCCAGCGCAGATACGCAGTATTTT
CDR3aa: CASSPPSADTQYF

d_gene: TRBD1
j_gene: TRBJ1-4
abundance: .
v_gene: TRBV6-5
CDR3nt: TGTGCCAGCAGCAGACAGGGTAGAGAAAAACTGTTTTTT
CDR3aa: CASSRQGREKLFF

d_gene: .
j_gene: TRBJ1-6
abundance: .
v_gene: TRBV4-2
CDR3nt: TGTGCCAGCAGCCAAGAAACGGGGGGAGGGAATTCACCCCTCCACTTT
CDR3aa: CASSQETGGGNSPLHF

d_gene: .
j_gene: TRBJ2-7
abundance: .
v_gene: TRBV19
CDR3nt: TGTGCCAGTAGTAACCGCCTCTGGGACGAGCAGTACTTC
CDR3aa: CASSNRLWDEQYF

d_gene: .
j_gene: TRBJ2-2
abundance: .
v_gene: TRBV11-1
CDR3nt: TGTGCCAGCAGCCCATACAGGAACACCGGGGAGCTGTTTTTT
CDR3aa: CASSPYRNTGELFF

d_gene: TRBD2
j_gene: TRBJ2-5
abundance: .
v_gene: TRBV7-2
CDR3nt: TGTGCCAGCAGCTTACCTAGCGGGAGCGGGTCGGAGACCCAGTACTTC
CDR3aa: CASSLPSGSGSETQYF

d_gene: TRBD2
j_gene: TRBJ2-1
abundance: .
v_gene: TRBV2
CDR3nt: TGTGCCATTAGCGGGAGGGACTACAATGAGCAGTTCTTC
CDR3aa: CAISGRDYNEQFF

d_gene: .
j_gene: TRBJ1-6
abundance: .
v_gene: TRBV7-8
CDR3nt: TGTGCCAGCAGCTCGGGGACGAGTTATTCACCCCTCCACTTT
CDR3aa: CASSSGTSYSPLHF

d_gene: .
j_gene: TRBJ2-2
abundance: .
v_gene: TRBV5-1
CDR3nt: TGCGCCAGCAGCTTGGGTGGGAAAAACACCGGGGAGCTGTTTTTT
CDR3aa: CASSLGGKNTGELFF

d_gene: .
j_gene: TRBJ2-3
abundance: few
v_gene: TRBV19
CDR3nt: TGTGCCAGTAGTATAAGGGGAACAGATACGCAGTATTTT
CDR3aa: CASSIRGTDTQYF

d_gene: .
j_gene: TRBJ2-1
abundance: few
v_gene: TRBV2
CDR3nt: TGTGCCAGCAGTGATATGGGGTTTAGCAATGAGCAGTTCTTC
CDR3aa: CASSDMGFSNEQFF

d_gene: TRBD2
j_gene: TRBJ2-1
abundance: .
v_gene: TRBV6-5
CDR3nt: TGTGCCAGCAGAAGGGGACTAGCGAGTAGAAGTGAGCAGTTCTTC
CDR3aa: CASRRGLASRSEQFF

d_gene: .
j_gene: TRBJ2-4
abundance: .
v_gene: TRBV9
CDR3nt: TGTGCCAGCAGCGTAGGCGGGACCTCTGAGAACATTCAGTACTTC
CDR3aa: CASSVGGTSENIQYF

d_gene: TRBD1
j_gene: TRBJ1-1
abundance: .
v_gene: TRBV15
CDR3nt: TGTGCCACCAGCCCTGGGGGGACAGTTATGAACACTGAAGCTTTCTTT
CDR3aa: CATSPGGTVMNTEAFF

d_gene: .
j_gene: TRBJ2-5
abundance: .
v_gene: TRBV18
CDR3nt: TGTGCCAGCTCACCACGGAACCAAGAGACCCAGTACTTC
CDR3aa: CASSPRNQETQYF

d_gene: TRBD2
j_gene: TRBJ2-7
abundance: .
v_gene: TRBV2
CDR3nt: TGTGCCAGCAGTGAATCTAGCGGGAGTGCCTACGAGCAGTACTTC
CDR3aa: CASSESSGSAYEQYF

d_gene: .
j_gene: TRBJ1-4
abundance: .
v_gene: TRBV14
CDR3nt: TGTGCCAGCAGCCAAGGGCGGAAACTGTTTTTT
CDR3aa: CASSQGRKLFF

d_gene: TRBD2
j_gene: TRBJ2-3
abundance: .
v_gene: TRBV5-1
CDR3nt: TGCGCCAGCAGCTTGTCGACCCGGACTAGCGGCACAGATACGCAGTATTTT
CDR3aa: CASSLSTRTSGTDTQYF

d_gene: .
j_gene: TRBJ1-1
abundance: .
v_gene: TRBV5-1
CDR3nt: TGCGCCAGCAGCTTGTCCAGAATGAACACTGAAGCTTTCTTT
CDR3aa: CASSLSRMNTEAFF

d_gene: TRBD2
j_gene: TRBJ2-7
abundance: .
v_gene: TRBV29-1
CDR3nt: TGCAGCGTTGGGGACAACCCGTGGAGCGGGAGGTTGTTCGAGCAGTACTTC
CDR3aa: CSVGDNPWSGRLFEQYF

d_gene: .
j_gene: TRBJ1-4
abundance: .
v_gene: TRBV29-1
CDR3nt: TGCGGGGGGGCTAATGAAAAACTGTTTTTT
CDR3aa: CGGANEKLFF

d_gene: .
j_gene: TRBJ2-5
abundance: .
v_gene: TRBV4-1
CDR3nt: TGCGCCAGCAGCCAAGAAGGGACCCAGTACTTC
CDR3aa: CASSQEGTQYF

d_gene: TRBD2
j_gene: TRBJ2-3
abundance: .
v_gene: TRBV6-5
CDR3nt: TGTGCCAGCAGTTTCCTAGCGGGAAGCGACACGCAGTATTTT
CDR3aa: CASSFLAGSDTQYF

d_gene: TRBD2
j_gene: TRBJ2-5
abundance: .
v_gene: TRBV6-5
CDR3nt: TGTGCCACCTTGACTAGCGGGAGTGAGACCCAGTACTTC
CDR3aa: CATLTSGSETQYF

d_gene: .
j_gene: TRBJ2-7
abundance: .
v_gene: TRBV5-1
CDR3nt: TGCGCCAGCAGCTTGGCCGGGGGACACACCTACGAGCAGTACTTC
CDR3aa: CASSLAGGHTYEQYF

d_gene: TRBD2
j_gene: TRBJ2-5
abundance: .
v_gene: TRBV28
CDR3nt: TGTGCCAGCAGTAATCCCGGGGGGGAGACCCAGTACTTC
CDR3aa: CASSNPGGETQYF

d_gene: .
j_gene: TRBJ2-3
abundance: .
v_gene: TRBV7-2
CDR3nt: TGTGCCAGCAGCTTAGTAGTTGGGGACCCAGTAGATACGCAGTATTTT
CDR3aa: CASSLVVGDPVDTQYF

d_gene: .
j_gene: TRBJ1-1
abundance: .
v_gene: TRBV7-8
CDR3nt: TGTGCCAGCAGCTTAGGGGCCACTGAAGCTTTCTTT
CDR3aa: CASSLGATEAFF

d_gene: TRBD2
j_gene: TRBJ2-1
abundance: .
v_gene: TRBV28
CDR3nt: TGTGCCAGCAGGGAAGCGGGGGTCTCCTACAATGAGCAGTTCTTC
CDR3aa: CASREAGVSYNEQFF

d_gene: .
j_gene: TRBJ2-7
abundance: .
v_gene: TRBV7-2
CDR3nt: TGTGCCAGCAGCTTAGGAGTCGGCAGGGGAGGCGAGCAGTACTTC
CDR3aa: CASSLGVGRGGEQYF

d_gene: .
j_gene: TRBJ1-1
abundance: .
v_gene: TRBV6-4
CDR3nt: TGTGCCAGCAGTGCGTCACCAGGGAACACTGAAGCTTTCTTT
CDR3aa: CASSASPGNTEAFF

d_gene: TRBD1
j_gene: TRBJ2-2
abundance: .
v_gene: TRBV18
CDR3nt: TGTGCCAGCTCACCAGAGACAGGGTTGAGGGAGCTGTTTTTT
CDR3aa: CASSPETGLRELFF

d_gene: TRBD1
j_gene: TRBJ2-7
abundance: .
v_gene: TRBV7-2
CDR3nt: TGTGCCAGCAGCTCCAAGACAGGGACCGCCTACGAGCAGTACTTC
CDR3aa: CASSSKTGTAYEQYF

d_gene: .
j_gene: TRBJ2-7
abundance: .
v_gene: TRBV19
CDR3nt: TGTGCCAGTAGGACCGGTGGTAGCACCTACGAGCAGTACTTC
CDR3aa: CASRTGGSTYEQYF

d_gene: TRBD1
j_gene: TRBJ2-5
abundance: .
v_gene: TRBV5-4
CDR3nt: TGTGCCAGCAGCCGGGGACAGGGAATGGAGACCCAGTACTTC
CDR3aa: CASSRGQGMETQYF

d_gene: TRBD1
j_gene: TRBJ2-3
abundance: .
v_gene: TRBV27
CDR3nt: TGTGCCAGCAGTCCACGACAGGGGAACACAGATACGCAGTATTTT
CDR3aa: CASSPRQGNTDTQYF

d_gene: .
j_gene: TRBJ2-7
abundance: .
v_gene: TRBV20-1
CDR3nt: TGCAGTGTAGGGGGGACGGGCGAGCAGTACTTC
CDR3aa: CSVGGTGEQYF

d_gene: .
j_gene: TRBJ2-7
abundance: .
v_gene: TRBV15
CDR3nt: TGTGCCACCAGCAGGGACGCCGCCTACGAGCAGTACTTC
CDR3aa: CATSRDAAYEQYF